The clone carrying this T cell receptor beta chain is termed medium-sized. As yet, its antigen is unknown. The data are from a study of HIV-infected patients and healthy controls. Study information: Early therapy brought no consistent CD8 count shift, though the CD4:CD8 ratio rose a little. Study-wide results and caveats: MAIT alpha-chain CDR3s were frequent in healthy controls, depleted in HIV+. HLA types of the donors remained undetermined.

V lost 6 bases to trimming and J lost 4 bases; unmatched junction nucleotides: 13. CDR3 length: 15 amino acids. Germline V gene data show CDR1 as DFQATT and CDR2 as SNEGSKA (reference sequence). Reverse transcription used approximately 500 ng RNA and constant-region primers for alpha and beta. Each of the alpha and beta chains got its own library through chain-specific third strand synthesis with indices. Priming off the SP2 site generated the second strand. TCRdb reprocessed the 5' RACE reads via MiXCR and lists one record per CDR3 protein. This sample has 6,000 to 9,500 distinct CDR3 sequences, with roughly 10% found just once. The repertoire came from unfractionated whole blood and reflected all unsorted peripheral T cells.

The chain couples TRBV20-1 to TRBJ2-5, with 8 bases matching TRBD1. The clonotype was recovered from an adult with HIV infection. The input for sequencing was blood, taken before antiretroviral therapy. CDR3 nucleotides: TGCAGTGCCCATAGGACAGGGTCGGGGCTAGAGACCCAGTACTTC. This translates into CSAHRTGSGLETQYF.